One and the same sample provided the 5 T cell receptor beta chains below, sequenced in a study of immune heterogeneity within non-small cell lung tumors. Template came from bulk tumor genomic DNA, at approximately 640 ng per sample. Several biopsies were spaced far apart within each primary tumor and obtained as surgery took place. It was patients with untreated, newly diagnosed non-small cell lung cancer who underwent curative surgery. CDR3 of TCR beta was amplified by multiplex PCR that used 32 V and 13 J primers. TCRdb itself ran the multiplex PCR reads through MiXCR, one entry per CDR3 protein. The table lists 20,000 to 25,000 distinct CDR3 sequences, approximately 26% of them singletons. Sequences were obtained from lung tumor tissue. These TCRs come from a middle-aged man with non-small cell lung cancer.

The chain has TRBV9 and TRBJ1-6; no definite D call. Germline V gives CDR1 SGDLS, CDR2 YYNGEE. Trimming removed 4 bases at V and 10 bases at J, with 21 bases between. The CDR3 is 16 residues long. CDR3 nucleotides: TGTGCCAGCAGCCCTCACCCCGGACCGGCGCAATCACCCCTCCACTTT. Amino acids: CASSPHPGPAQSPLHF.

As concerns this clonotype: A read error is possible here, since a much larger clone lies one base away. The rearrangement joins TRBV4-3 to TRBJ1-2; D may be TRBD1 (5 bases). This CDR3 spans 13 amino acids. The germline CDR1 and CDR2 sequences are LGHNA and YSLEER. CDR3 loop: CARSQEQGYGYTF. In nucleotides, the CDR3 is TGCGCCAGAAGCCAAGAGCAGGGATATGGCTACACCTTC.

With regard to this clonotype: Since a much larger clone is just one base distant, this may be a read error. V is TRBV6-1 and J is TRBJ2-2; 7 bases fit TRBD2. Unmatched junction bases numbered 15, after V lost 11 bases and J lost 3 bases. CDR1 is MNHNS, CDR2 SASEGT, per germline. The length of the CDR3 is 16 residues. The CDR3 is CACTNGAGRDTGELFF. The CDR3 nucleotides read TGTGCCTGCACCAACGGGGCAGGGAGGGACACCGGGGAGCTGTTTTTT.

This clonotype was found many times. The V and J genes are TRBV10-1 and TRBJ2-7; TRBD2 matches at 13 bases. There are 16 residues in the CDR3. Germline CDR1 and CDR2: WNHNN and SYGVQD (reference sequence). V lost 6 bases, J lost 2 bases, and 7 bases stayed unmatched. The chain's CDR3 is CASSGPGLAGTYEQYF. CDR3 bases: TGCGCCAGCAGCGGCCCGGGACTAGCGGGAACCTACGAGCAGTACTTC.

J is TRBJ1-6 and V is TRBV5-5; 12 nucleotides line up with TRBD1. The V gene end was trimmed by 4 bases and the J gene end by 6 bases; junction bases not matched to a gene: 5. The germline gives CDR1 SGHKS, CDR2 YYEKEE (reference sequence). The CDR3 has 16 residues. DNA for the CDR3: TGTGCCAGCAGCCCGGGACAGGGGGCCAGTAATTCACCCCTCCACTTT. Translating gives CASSPGQGASNSPLHF.